This TCR beta chain was recorded in a study of blood T cells in healthy people across ages. The V gene lost 1 base and the J gene lost 10 bases, with 16 bases spanning the gap. The CDR3 loop spans 14 amino acids. Per germline, CDR1 SGHDN and CDR2 FVKESK. Together with a sample-barcoded 5' primer, a J-beta primer mix was included in a second PCR lasting about 7 to 11 cycles. TCRdb ran MiXCR on the 5' RACE reads and lists one entry per CDR3 protein. The sample includes about 1.1 million distinct CDR3 sequences, roughly two fifths of them seen just once. The chain combines TRBV14 with TRBJ1-1; D is ambiguous. This TCR derives from a man between 18 and 35 years old in good health. Source material: blood. CDR3 protein: CASSQAFPALGAFF. The CDR3 DNA follows: TGTGCCAGCAGCCAAGCTTTCCCAGCCCTTGGAGCTTTCTTT.